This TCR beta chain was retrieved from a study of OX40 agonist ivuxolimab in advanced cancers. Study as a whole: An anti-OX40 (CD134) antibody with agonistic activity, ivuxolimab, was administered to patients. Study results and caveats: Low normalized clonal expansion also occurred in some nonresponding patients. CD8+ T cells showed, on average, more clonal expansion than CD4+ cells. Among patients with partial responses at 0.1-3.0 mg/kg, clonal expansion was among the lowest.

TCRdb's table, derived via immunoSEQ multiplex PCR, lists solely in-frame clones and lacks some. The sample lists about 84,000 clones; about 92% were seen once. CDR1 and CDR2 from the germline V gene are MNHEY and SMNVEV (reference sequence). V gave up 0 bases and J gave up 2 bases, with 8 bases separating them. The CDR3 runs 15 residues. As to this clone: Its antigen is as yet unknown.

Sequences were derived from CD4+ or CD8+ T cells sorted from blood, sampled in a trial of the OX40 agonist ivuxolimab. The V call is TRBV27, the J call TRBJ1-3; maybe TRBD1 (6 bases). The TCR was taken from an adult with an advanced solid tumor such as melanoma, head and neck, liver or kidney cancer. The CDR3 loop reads CASSLSAGAGNTIYF. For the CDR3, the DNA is TGTGCCAGCAGTTTATCGGCAGGGGCTGGAAACACCATATATTTT.